Sequencing of this T cell receptor (beta chain) was carried out in a study of T cell responses to AZD1222 COVID-19 vaccine. Regarding the study as a whole: The sample set comprised mostly white British donors with more females, and clonal diversity was possibly underestimated. Nearly half of spike-specific TCRs reportedly target variant regions that are unmutated in the B.1.351 and B.1.1.7 variants. Seropositive status at baseline applied to only five or six AZD1222 recipients. Researchers took repertoire samples only after the peak T cell response had come.

Sequencing used immunoSEQ multiplex PCR; TCRdb keeps in-frame clones, though not all of them. The sample records 170,000 or so clones, about 91% being singletons. Germline V gives CDR1 LGHNT, CDR2 FRNRAP. The junction had 7 bases not matched to a gene; V was cut back by 1 base and J by 4 bases. This CDR3 spans 16 amino acids. A word on this clone: What it binds is not known.

This clonotype was sampled from an adult who received the AZD1222 COVID-19 vaccine. The material was peripheral blood, obtained 28 days after the second AZD1222 dose. V and J are TRBV12-5 and TRBJ1-5, with 7 nucleotides matching TRBD1. The CDR3 spells CASGLDRGPINQPQHF. CDR3 nucleotides: TGTGCTAGTGGTTTGGACAGGGGACCGATTAATCAGCCCCAGCATTTT. Drawing the rest from reference TRBV12-5 and TRBJ1-5, the complete variable domain is DARVTQTPRHKVTEMGQEVTMRCQPILGHNTVFWYRQTMMQGLELLAYFRNRAPLDDSGMPKDRFSAEMPDATLATLKIQPSEPRDSAVYFCASGLDRGPINQPQHFGDGTRLSIL.